The rows below give T cell receptor beta chains drawn from one sample of a study of graft-versus-host responses after intestinal transplantation. Using immunoSEQ multiplex PCR, the repertoire was profiled, and TCRdb retains in-frame clones only, with some absent. Altogether under 140,000 clones are present, roughly 95% being singletons, with the ten largest covering roughly 0.5%. No antigen is known for these receptors. Material: unstimulated CD8+ T cells sorted from spleen or lymph node cells, obtained before intestinal transplant. The source is a human donor who received an intestinal transplant. CDR3s include the opening cysteine and the closing phenylalanine or tryptophan. A D gene is named only where the DNA matches it firmly.

d_call: TRBD1; v_call: TRBV5-1; j_call: TRBJ2-1; cdr3_aa: CASSFVLQGGFNEQFF
d_call: .; v_call: TRBV7-3; j_call: TRBJ1-4; cdr3_aa: CASSLNRNEKLFF
d_call: .; v_call: TRBV27; j_call: TRBJ2-5; cdr3_aa: CASSLVPVETQYF
d_call: .; v_call: TRBV27; j_call: TRBJ2-5; cdr3_aa: CATSGGAGAIDRVTQYF
d_call: TRBD2; v_call: TRBV29-1; j_call: TRBJ2-1; cdr3_aa: CSAPLGLVDEQFF
d_call: TRBD1; v_call: TRBV28; j_call: TRBJ2-7; cdr3_aa: CASSLGQGAREQYF
d_call: .; v_call: TRBV7-9; j_call: TRBJ1-5; cdr3_aa: CASSSGTFRPQHF
d_call: TRBD1; v_call: TRBV2; j_call: TRBJ2-7; cdr3_aa: CATGQSYEQYF
d_call: TRBD2; v_call: TRBV4-2; j_call: TRBJ2-1; cdr3_aa: CASSLRTSGTNEQFF
d_call: .; v_call: TRBV6-1; j_call: TRBJ2-1; cdr3_aa: CASSERSRYNEQFF
d_call: TRBD2; v_call: TRBV28; j_call: TRBJ2-3; cdr3_aa: CASSFPSGRTDTQYF
d_call: TRBD1; v_call: TRBV27; j_call: TRBJ2-7; cdr3_aa: CASSPRDRAYEQYF
d_call: TRBD2; v_call: TRBV9; j_call: TRBJ2-7; cdr3_aa: CASSLPTSGSREQYF
d_call: TRBD1; v_call: TRBV5-1; j_call: TRBJ2-7; cdr3_aa: CASSPATGMGYEQYF
d_call: .; v_call: TRBV28; j_call: TRBJ2-7; cdr3_aa: CASSSGTYIYEQYF
d_call: TRBD2; v_call: TRBV7-6; j_call: TRBJ2-7; cdr3_aa: CASSSGLAHTYEQYF
d_call: TRBD1; v_call: TRBV14; j_call: TRBJ1-4; cdr3_aa: CASSLDREVEKLFF
d_call: .; v_call: TRBV27; j_call: TRBJ2-5; cdr3_aa: CASRTPEAPETQYF
d_call: TRBD2; v_call: TRBV4-1; j_call: TRBJ2-3; cdr3_aa: CASSRSGSPTDTQYF
d_call: .; v_call: TRBV9; j_call: TRBJ1-1; cdr3_aa: CASSVSRSMNTEAFF
d_call: TRBD2; v_call: TRBV29-1; j_call: TRBJ2-7; cdr3_aa: CSVLAGDLEQYF
d_call: .; v_call: TRBV6-1; j_call: TRBJ2-7; cdr3_aa: CASRTGIYEQYF
d_call: TRBD1; v_call: TRBV19; j_call: TRBJ1-2; cdr3_aa: CASSIVGLGQLDGYTF
d_call: TRBD2; v_call: TRBV9; j_call: TRBJ2-1; cdr3_aa: CASSPRDYQVGSSYNEQFF
d_call: .; v_call: TRBV2; j_call: TRBJ2-5; cdr3_aa: CASSDHQETQYF
d_call: .; v_call: TRBV5-8; j_call: TRBJ2-7; cdr3_aa: CASSLGGALYEQYF
d_call: .; v_call: TRBV30; j_call: TRBJ1-4; cdr3_aa: CAWSGVEGYTGDEKLFF
d_call: .; v_call: TRBV19; j_call: TRBJ2-1; cdr3_aa: CASSTQGRGYNEQFF
d_call: TRBD1; v_call: TRBV7-9; j_call: TRBJ1-1; cdr3_aa: CASLPGQKVIMNTEAFF
d_call: TRBD2; v_call: TRBV18; j_call: TRBJ2-3; cdr3_aa: CASSPLRSGRPDTQYF
d_call: TRBD1; v_call: TRBV28; j_call: TRBJ1-5; cdr3_aa: CASSLTGGGNQPQHF
d_call: .; v_call: TRBV27; j_call: TRBJ2-3; cdr3_aa: CATSAEITDTQYF
d_call: TRBD2; v_call: TRBV5-6; j_call: TRBJ2-1; cdr3_aa: CASSYGVSGRIEQFF
d_call: .; v_call: TRBV7-9; j_call: TRBJ2-5; cdr3_aa: CASSSLRATEPEETQYF
d_call: TRBD2; v_call: TRBV27; j_call: TRBJ2-7; cdr3_aa: CASSFRAGSYEQYF
d_call: TRBD2; v_call: TRBV13; j_call: TRBJ2-7; cdr3_aa: CASSLGRGGEQYF
d_call: .; v_call: TRBV19; j_call: TRBJ2-1; cdr3_aa: CASSPGSYNEQFF
d_call: .; v_call: TRBV27; j_call: TRBJ2-7; cdr3_aa: CASSLSQLSYEQYF
d_call: .; v_call: TRBV7-9; j_call: TRBJ1-2; cdr3_aa: CASSFNLNEGLYGYTF
d_call: TRBD2; v_call: TRBV7-7; j_call: TRBJ2-7; cdr3_aa: CASSLGLASGTYEQYF
d_call: .; v_call: TRBV4-2; j_call: .; cdr3_aa: CASSQETFGYEQYF
d_call: TRBD1; v_call: TRBV7-9; j_call: TRBJ2-7; cdr3_aa: CASSLGLDRGHEQYF
d_call: .; v_call: TRBV4-1; j_call: TRBJ2-7; cdr3_aa: CASSQESQTPYEQYF
d_call: .; v_call: TRBV21-1; j_call: TRBJ1-2; cdr3_aa: CASSKSEGAPRGYTF
d_call: .; v_call: TRBV7-3; j_call: TRBJ2-1; cdr3_aa: CASSAPEHREQFF
d_call: TRBD1; v_call: TRBV5-5; j_call: TRBJ1-2; cdr3_aa: CASSLEQGGPDF
d_call: TRBD2; v_call: TRBV7-9; j_call: TRBJ2-2; cdr3_aa: CASSLPSGRANTGELFF
d_call: .; v_call: TRBV27; j_call: TRBJ1-5; cdr3_aa: CASSLSNYLGDQPQHF
d_call: .; v_call: TRBV7-3; j_call: TRBJ2-6; cdr3_aa: CASSLSLSTEFHSGANVLTF
d_call: TRBD1; v_call: TRBV7-9; j_call: TRBJ1-3; cdr3_aa: CASSLTGEASGNTIYF
d_call: .; v_call: TRBV27; j_call: TRBJ2-7; cdr3_aa: CASSPRFRGLEQYF